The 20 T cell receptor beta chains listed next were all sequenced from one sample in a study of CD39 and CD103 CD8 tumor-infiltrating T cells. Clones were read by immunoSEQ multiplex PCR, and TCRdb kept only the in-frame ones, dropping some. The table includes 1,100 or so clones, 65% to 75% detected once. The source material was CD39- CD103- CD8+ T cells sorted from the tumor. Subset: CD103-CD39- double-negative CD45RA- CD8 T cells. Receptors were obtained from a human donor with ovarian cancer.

CDR3 coding DNA: TGCGCCAGCAACGGGTTTCAAGAGACCCAGTACTTC. Protein sequence: CASNGFQETQYF. The genes are TRBV5-1 and TRBJ2-5; no reliable D call. CDR1 is SGHRS, CDR2 YFSETQ, per germline. Trimming shortened V by 6 bases and J by 2 bases, and 8 bases separated the two germline ends. The CDR3 runs 12 residues.

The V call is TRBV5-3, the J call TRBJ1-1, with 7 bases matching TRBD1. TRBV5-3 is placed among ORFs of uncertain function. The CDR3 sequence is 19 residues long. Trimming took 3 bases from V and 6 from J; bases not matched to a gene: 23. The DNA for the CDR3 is TGTGCCAGAAGCTGGGGCAAACAGGGGTTCCGTACGTGGGTGGCTGAAGCTTTCTTT. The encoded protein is CARSWGKQGFRTWVAEAFF.

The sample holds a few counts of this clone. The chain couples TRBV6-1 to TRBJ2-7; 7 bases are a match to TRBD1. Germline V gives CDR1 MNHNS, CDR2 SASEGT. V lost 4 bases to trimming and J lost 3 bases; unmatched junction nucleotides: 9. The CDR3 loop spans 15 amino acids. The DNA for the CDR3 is TGTGCCAGCAGTGCGGCCTTACAGGGGTACTACGAGCAGTACTTC. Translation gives CASSAALQGYYEQYF.

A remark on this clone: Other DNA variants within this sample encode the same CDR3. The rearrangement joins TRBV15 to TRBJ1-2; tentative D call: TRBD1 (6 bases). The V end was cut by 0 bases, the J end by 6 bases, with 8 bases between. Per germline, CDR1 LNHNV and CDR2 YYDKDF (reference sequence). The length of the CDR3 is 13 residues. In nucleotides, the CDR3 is TGTGCCACCAGCAGAGAAGAGGGGGATGGCTACACCTTC. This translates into CATSREEGDGYTF.

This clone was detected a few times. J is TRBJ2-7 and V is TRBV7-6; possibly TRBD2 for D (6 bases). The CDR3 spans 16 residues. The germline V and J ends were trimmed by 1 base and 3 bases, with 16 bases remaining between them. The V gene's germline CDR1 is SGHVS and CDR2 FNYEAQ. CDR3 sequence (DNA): TGTGCCAGCAGCTTAGGGGCGGGACCCCCGGGCTACGAGCAGTACTTC. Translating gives CASSLGAGPPGYEQYF.

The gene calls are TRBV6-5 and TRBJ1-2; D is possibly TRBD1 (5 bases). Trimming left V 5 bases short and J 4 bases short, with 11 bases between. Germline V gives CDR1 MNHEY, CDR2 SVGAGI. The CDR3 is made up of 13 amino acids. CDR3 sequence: CASSDSTFYGYTF. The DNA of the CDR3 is TGTGCCAGCAGTGACAGCACCTTCTATGGCTACACCTTC.

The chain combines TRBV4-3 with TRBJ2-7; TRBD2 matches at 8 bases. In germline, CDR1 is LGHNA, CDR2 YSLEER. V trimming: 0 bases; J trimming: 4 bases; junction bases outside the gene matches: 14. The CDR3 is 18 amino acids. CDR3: CASSQELARGLDSYEQYF. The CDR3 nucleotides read TGCGCCAGCAGCCAAGAACTGGCCAGGGGACTAGATAGTTACGAGCAGTACTTC.

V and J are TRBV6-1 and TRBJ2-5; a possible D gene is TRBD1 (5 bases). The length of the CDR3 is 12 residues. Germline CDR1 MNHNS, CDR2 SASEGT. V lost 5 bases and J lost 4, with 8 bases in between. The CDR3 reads CASSLDTETQYF. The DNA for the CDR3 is TGTGCCAGCAGTTTGGACACAGAGACCCAGTACTTC.

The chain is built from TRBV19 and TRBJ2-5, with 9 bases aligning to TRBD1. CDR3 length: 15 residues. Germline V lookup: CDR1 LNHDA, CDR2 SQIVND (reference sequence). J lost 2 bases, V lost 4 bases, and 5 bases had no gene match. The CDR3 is CASSTRDRVQETQYF. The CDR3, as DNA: TGTGCCAGTAGTACAAGGGACAGGGTACAAGAGACCCAGTACTTC.

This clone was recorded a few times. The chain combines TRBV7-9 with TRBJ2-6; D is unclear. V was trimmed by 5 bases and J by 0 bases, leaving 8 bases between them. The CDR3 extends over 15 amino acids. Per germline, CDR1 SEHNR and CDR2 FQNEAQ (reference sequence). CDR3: CASSRTGSGANVLTF. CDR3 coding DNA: TGTGCCAGCAGCCGGACGGGCTCTGGGGCCAACGTCCTGACTTTC. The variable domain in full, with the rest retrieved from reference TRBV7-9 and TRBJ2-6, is DTGVSQNPRHKITKRGQNVTFRCDPISEHNRLYWYRQTLGQGPEFLTYFQNEAQLEKSRLLSDRFSAERPKGSFSTLEIQRTEQGDSAMYLCASSRTGSGANVLTFGAGSRLTVL.

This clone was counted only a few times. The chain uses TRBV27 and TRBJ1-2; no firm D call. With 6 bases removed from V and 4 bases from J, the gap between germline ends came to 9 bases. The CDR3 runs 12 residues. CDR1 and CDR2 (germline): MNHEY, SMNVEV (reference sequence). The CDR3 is CASRGSSYGYTF. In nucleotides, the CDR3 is TGTGCCAGCAGGGGGTCAAGCTATGGCTACACCTTC.

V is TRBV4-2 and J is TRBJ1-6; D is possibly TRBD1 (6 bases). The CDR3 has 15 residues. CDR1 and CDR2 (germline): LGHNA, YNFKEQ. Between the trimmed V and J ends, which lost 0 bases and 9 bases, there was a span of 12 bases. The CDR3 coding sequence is TGTGCCAGCAGCCAAGACGTGGGGGGCGGTTCACCCCTCCACTTT. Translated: CASSQDVGGGSPLHF.

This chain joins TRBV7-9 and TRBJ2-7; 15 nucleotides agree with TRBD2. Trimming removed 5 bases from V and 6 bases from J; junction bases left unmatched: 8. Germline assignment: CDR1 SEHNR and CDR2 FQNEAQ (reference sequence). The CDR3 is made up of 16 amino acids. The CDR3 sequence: CASSEPGLAGGGEQYF. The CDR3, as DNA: TGTGCCAGCAGCGAGCCGGGACTAGCGGGAGGTGGCGAGCAGTACTTC.

CDR3 region: CASSLVGGPTYEQYF. In nucleotides, the CDR3 is TGCGCCAGCAGCTTGGTGGGGGGGCCCACCTACGAGCAGTACTTC. The J gene is TRBJ2-7, the V gene TRBV5-1; tentative D call: TRBD2 (7 bases). V lost 0 bases to trimming and J lost 2 bases, with 12 bases between them. Germline V gene sequence: CDR1 SGHRS, CDR2 YFSETQ. The CDR3 loop spans 15 amino acids.

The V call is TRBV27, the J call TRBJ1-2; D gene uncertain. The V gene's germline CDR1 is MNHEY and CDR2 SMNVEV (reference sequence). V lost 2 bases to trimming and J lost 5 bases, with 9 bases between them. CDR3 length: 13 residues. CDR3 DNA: TGTGCCAGCAGTTTAAATGAAGGGTATGGCTACACCTTC. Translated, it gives CASSLNEGYGYTF.

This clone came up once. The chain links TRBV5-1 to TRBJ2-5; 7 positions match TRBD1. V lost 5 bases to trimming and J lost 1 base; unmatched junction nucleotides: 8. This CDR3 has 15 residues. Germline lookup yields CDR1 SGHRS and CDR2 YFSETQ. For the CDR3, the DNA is TGCGCCAGCAGTCCTTCCAGGGGGTTCCAAGAGACCCAGTACTTC. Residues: CASSPSRGFQETQYF.

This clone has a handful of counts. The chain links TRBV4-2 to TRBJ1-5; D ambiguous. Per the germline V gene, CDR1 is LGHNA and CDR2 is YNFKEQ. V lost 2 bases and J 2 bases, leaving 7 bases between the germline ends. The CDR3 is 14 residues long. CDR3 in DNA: TGTGCCAGCAGCCAACATATGGGCAATCAGCCCCAGCATTTT. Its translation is CASSQHMGNQPQHF.

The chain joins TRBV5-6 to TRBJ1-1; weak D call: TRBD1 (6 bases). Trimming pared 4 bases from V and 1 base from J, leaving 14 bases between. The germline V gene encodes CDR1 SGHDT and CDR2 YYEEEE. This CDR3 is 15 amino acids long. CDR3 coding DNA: TGTGCCAGCAGCATACTCACAGGGAGGAACACTGAAGCTTTCTTT. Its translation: CASSILTGRNTEAFF.

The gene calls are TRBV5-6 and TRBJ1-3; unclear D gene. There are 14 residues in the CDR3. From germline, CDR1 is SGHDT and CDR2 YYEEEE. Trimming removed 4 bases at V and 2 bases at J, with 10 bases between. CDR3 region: CASSQIPPGNTIYF. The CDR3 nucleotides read TGTGCCAGCAGCCAGATACCCCCTGGAAACACCATATATTTT.

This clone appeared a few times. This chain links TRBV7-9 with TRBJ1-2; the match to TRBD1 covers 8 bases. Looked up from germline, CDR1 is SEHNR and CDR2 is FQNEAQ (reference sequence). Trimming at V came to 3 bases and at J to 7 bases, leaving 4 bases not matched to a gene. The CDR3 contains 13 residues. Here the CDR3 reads CASSFAGGAGYTF. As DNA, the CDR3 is TGTGCCAGCAGCTTTGCAGGGGGCGCTGGCTACACCTTC.